These 2 T cell receptor beta chains came from one sample sequenced in a study of blood T cell repertoires in COVID-19 (dated by TCRdb to about 2020). Library preparation used the immunoSEQ multiplex PCR assay. TCRdb re-hosts the immuneACCESS table, in-frame sequences only. Its copies lack some clones; in the studies checked, an unresolved V gene accounts for under half of them, and the cause for the rest is not known. Here the sample has around 160,000 clones; roughly 93% occur a single time. The ten largest clones take up about 2.3% of the sample. The sequenced sample consisted of peripheral blood. The receptors derive from a man younger than 35 with acute or convalescent COVID-19.

This clone was picked up a small number of times. The V call is TRBV10-1, the J call TRBJ1-1; 7 nucleotides align to TRBD1. J was trimmed by 5 bases and V by 7 bases; bases with no gene match: 7. Germline V gene data show CDR1 as WNHNN and CDR2 as SYGVQD (reference sequence). The CDR3 covers 13 residues. The CDR3 region is CASKEGAGTEAFF. CDR3 bases: TGCGCCAGCAAGGAGGGGGCAGGAACTGAAGCTTTCTTT.

The V call is TRBV27, the J call TRBJ1-5; TRBD1 might be the D (6 bases). The CDR3 sequence is 13 residues long. The V and J ends lost 6 bases and 5 bases respectively, with 11 bases between them. CDR1 MNHEY and CDR2 SMNVEV come from the germline V gene (reference sequence). The CDR3 region is CASSGQSDQPQHF. The CDR3 bases are TGTGCCAGCAGCGGACAGAGTGATCAGCCCCAGCATTTT.